These 26 T cell receptor beta chains came from one sample sequenced in a study of metastatic and nonmetastatic thyroid tumors. Each patient came to thyroid surgery without any prior treatment (of any kind). TCRdb used MiXCR to call clones anew from the PCR reads. The sample gives tens of thousands of clones, around 25% of which show up once; about 9% is in the top ten. The material sequenced was blood. Receptors were obtained from a female donor with papillary thyroid cancer or a benign thyroid nodule (not recorded which). Some clones in this sample may be carry-over from other donors' samples.

This clone was seen ten or more times. This rearrangement joins TRBV9 to TRBJ2-2; weak D call: TRBD1 (5 bases). Germline loops: CDR1 SGDLS, CDR2 YYNGEE. The V and J ends lost 4 bases and 6 bases respectively, with 16 bases between them. This CDR3 region has 15 residues. The CDR3 DNA follows: TGTGCCAGCAGCTCATCGGTAGGGGCGGCCGGGGAGCTGTTTTTT. Its translation is CASSSSVGAAGELFF.

The chain joins TRBV3-1 to TRBJ2-3; 13 bases fit TRBD2. Germline V gene data show CDR1 as LGHDT and CDR2 as YNNKEL (reference sequence). J gave up 5 bases and V 5 bases, and 7 bases lay outside the gene matches. The length of the CDR3 is 16 residues. The CDR3 here is CASSIRTSGSQDTQYF. In DNA form, the CDR3 reads TGTGCCAGCAGCATCCGGACTAGCGGGAGCCAAGATACGCAGTATTTT.

This clone showed up many times. This chain uses TRBV12-3 or TRBV12-4 with TRBJ1-2; TRBD1 matches 8 bases. J was trimmed by 4 bases and V by 8 bases; bases with no gene match: 9. CDR3 length: 14 residues. This chain's CDR3 is CASGDRWGVYGYTF. CDR3 nucleotide sequence: TGTGCCAGCGGGGACAGGTGGGGGGTCTATGGCTACACCTTC.

The V and J genes are TRBV6-1 and TRBJ2-7; D is perhaps TRBD2 (5 bases). This CDR3 is built from 15 residues. Germline-derived CDR1 and CDR2 are MNHNS and SASEGT. Trimming removed 5 bases at V and 2 bases at J, with 16 bases between. The CDR3 loop is CASSPAWGATYEQYF. CDR3 coding DNA: TGTGCCAGCAGTCCCGCTTGGGGAGCTACCTACGAGCAGTACTTC.

This clone was seen repeatedly, ten times or more. The chain couples TRBV3-1 to TRBJ2-5; tentatively, D is TRBD2 (5 bases). The CDR3 is 15 residues long. The germline CDR1 and CDR2 sequences are LGHDT and YNNKEL (reference sequence). With 0 bases removed from V and 5 bases from J, the gap between germline ends came to 13 bases. For the CDR3, the DNA is TGTGCCAGCAGCCAAGATATATCGAGGGTGGAGACCCAGTACTTC. The encoded protein is CASSQDISRVETQYF.

This clone was detected a few times. This chain joins TRBV28 and TRBJ2-2; a weak D match, TRBD2 (5 bases). This CDR3 has 15 residues. V dropped 8 bases and J dropped 0 bases, with 13 bases sitting between them. CDR1 and CDR2 from the germline V gene are MDHEN and SYDVKM. The CDR3, as DNA: TGTGCCAGCCACGGGGAGCGGCCGAACACCGGGGAGCTGTTTTTT. Translated: CASHGERPNTGELFF.

V and J are TRBV18 and TRBJ1-3; maybe TRBD1 (5 bases). V shed 2 bases and J shed 8 bases, with 13 bases lying between them. Germline CDR1 and CDR2: KGHSH and LQKENI. The CDR3 is 14 amino acids. In DNA, the CDR3 is TGTGCCAGCTCACCATACGTTAAGACAGACACCATATATTTT. Its translation is CASSPYVKTDTIYF.

The table lists this clone with many counts. This rearrangement joins TRBV28 to TRBJ2-7; possibly TRBD1 or TRBD2 for D (5 bases each). The ends were cut back, 0 bases at V and 0 bases at J, with 6 bases in the middle. This CDR3 has 14 residues. Germline V gives CDR1 MDHEN, CDR2 SYDVKM. CDR3 amino acids: CASSLWGDSYEQYF. CDR3 coding DNA: TGTGCCAGCAGTTTATGGGGGGACTCCTACGAGCAGTACTTC.

At least ten counts were recorded for this clone. The rearrangement joins TRBV7-2 to TRBJ2-2, with a tentative D call TRBD2 (6 bases). Germline V gene lookup returns CDR1 SGHTA and CDR2 FQGNSA. V lost 0 bases, J lost 0 bases, and 11 bases lay in between. The CDR3 runs to 17 residues. The CDR3 spells CASSLAGGSTNTGELFF. In DNA form, the CDR3 reads TGTGCCAGCAGCTTAGCGGGAGGATCTACGAACACCGGGGAGCTGTTTTTT.

This clone has at least ten counts. The genes are TRBV4-3 and TRBJ2-1; TRBD1 aligns across 7 bases. The CDR3 runs to 18 residues. The J segment lost 4 bases and the V segment lost 1 base, leaving 13 bases of the junction unmatched. Germline V gene sequence: CDR1 LGHNA, CDR2 YSLEER. The CDR3 reads CASSQGMPGTVDYNEQFF. For the CDR3, the DNA is TGCGCCAGCAGCCAAGGTATGCCCGGGACAGTGGATTACAATGAGCAGTTCTTC.

This clone was seen a few times. This chain joins TRBV6-4 and TRBJ2-3; maybe TRBD1 (5 bases). Germline CDR1 and CDR2: MRHNA and SNTAGT. The CDR3 contains 13 residues. The V end lost 3 bases, the J end lost 1 base, and 5 bases lay between the germline ends. The CDR3: CASSEGGTDTQYF. The CDR3 coding sequence is TGTGCCAGCAGTGAAGGGGGCACAGATACGCAGTATTTT.

This clone was counted between two and nine times. This sequence joins TRBV7-2 and TRBJ2-7; tentatively, D is TRBD1 (5 bases). The CDR3 contains 11 residues. CDR1 and CDR2 (germline): SGHTA, FQGNSA. With 4 bases removed from V and 13 bases from J, the gap between germline ends came to 14 bases. CDR3 amino acids: CASSSTATPYF. For the CDR3, the DNA is TGTGCCAGCAGCTCGACAGCTACCCCCTACTTC. The full variable domain, with the rest looked up from reference TRBV7-2 and TRBJ2-7, is GAGVSQSPSNKVTEKGKDVELRCDPISGHTALYWYRQSLGQGLEFLIYFQGNSAPDKSGLPSDRFSAERTGGSVSTLTIQRTQQEDSAVYLCASSSTATPYFGPGTRLTVT.

This clone was seen repeatedly, ten times or more. This chain connects TRBV4-2 to TRBJ2-5; 10 nucleotides agree with TRBD2. Germline values: CDR1 LGHNA, CDR2 YNFKEQ. This CDR3 has 19 residues. J lost 0 bases, V lost 1 base, and 11 bases had no gene match. The CDR3 loop is CASSQVPINSGRDQETQYF. The CDR3 DNA reads as TGTGCCAGCAGCCAAGTCCCAATAAACAGCGGGAGGGACCAAGAGACCCAGTACTTC.

The table lists this clone with many counts. The CDR3 here is CASSLLPSGVTDTQYF. CDR3 nucleotide sequence: TGCGCCAGCAGCCTCCTCCCTAGCGGGGTCACAGATACGCAGTATTTT. V usage is TRBV4-1 and J usage is TRBJ2-3, with TRBD2 matching over 9 bases. The CDR3 loop spans 16 amino acids. V gave up 4 bases and J gave up 2 bases; unmatched junction bases: 7. Germline V gene data show CDR1 as MGHRA and CDR2 as YSYEKL.

The chain employs TRBV20-1 and TRBJ1-2; no clear D. The CDR3 spans 12 residues. The V end lost 0 bases, the J end lost 7 bases, and 9 bases lay between the germline ends. The germline V gene has CDR1 DFQATT and CDR2 SNEGSKA (reference sequence). The CDR3 region is CSARDRAPGYTF. In DNA form, the CDR3 reads TGCAGTGCTAGAGATAGAGCGCCTGGCTACACCTTC.

Many counts were recorded for this clone. Within the sample, other DNA sequences also encode this same CDR3. The chain recombines TRBV24-1 with TRBJ2-1, with D unclear. The CDR3 is 12 residues long. The V and J ends lost 5 bases and 7 bases respectively, with 8 bases between them. Germline assignment: CDR1 KGHDR and CDR2 SFDVKD. The CDR3, as DNA: TGTGCCACCAGTGGGTGGAGTAATGAGCAGTTCTTC. This translates into CATSGWSNEQFF.

In DNA form, the CDR3 reads TGCAGTGCTGCGTTTTTGGGGGAGGGCCCTCACGAGCAGTACTTC. Its protein is CSAAFLGEGPHEQYF. The chain couples TRBV20-1 to TRBJ2-7, with 7 bases lining up with TRBD2. Germline trimming cut 5 bases from V and 5 bases from J; bases unmatched to any gene: 15. There are 15 residues in the CDR3. Germline V lookup: CDR1 DFQATT, CDR2 SNEGSKA (reference sequence).

This clone was counted many times. Possible read error: a much larger clone is one base away. This sample also contains other DNA sequences that code for the same CDR3. Written as DNA, the CDR3 is TGTGCCAGTAAGCCTATGGGGACGAACACCATATATTTT. Protein: CASKPMGTNTIYF. V gene TRBV19 combines with J gene TRBJ1-3; D possibly corresponds to TRBD1 (5 bases). The germline V gene has CDR1 LNHDA and CDR2 SQIVND (reference sequence). CDR3 length: 13 residues. V lost 7 bases and J lost 7, with 14 bases in between.

In this sample, this clone turned up a few times. V and J are TRBV30 and TRBJ2-7; 9 positions agree with TRBD1. Losses at the gene ends were 3 bases for V and 3 bases for J; bases not matched to a gene: 6. The CDR3 contains 14 residues. Germline CDR1 reads GTSNPN; CDR2 reads SVGIG (reference sequence). CDR3 sequence: CAWSMLTGGYEQYF. The CDR3 DNA follows: TGTGCCTGGAGCATGCTGACAGGGGGCTACGAGCAGTACTTC.

This clone was seen a handful of times. V usage is TRBV20-1 and J usage is TRBJ1-5, with a weak D call TRBD1 (5 bases). CDR1 is DFQATT and CDR2 is SNEGSKA in the germline V gene (reference sequence). V lost 3 bases, J lost 7 bases, and 19 bases lay in between. The CDR3 is made up of 15 amino acids. The CDR3 spells CSASPRSGFGQPQHF. DNA of the CDR3: TGCAGTGCTAGTCCCCGATCAGGGTTTGGGCAGCCCCAGCATTTT.

The chain employs TRBV7-3 and TRBJ2-5; the D is unclear. CDR3 length equals 14 residues. Trimming stripped 2 bases from V and 1 base from J, with 8 bases between. Germline CDR1 SGHTA, CDR2 FQGTGA. The CDR3 loop reads CASSLGPGQETQYF. The CDR3 DNA sequence: TGTGCCAGCAGCTTAGGGCCTGGCCAAGAGACCCAGTACTTC.

This clone has a count of ten or more. This chain links TRBV4-3 with TRBJ1-3; D gene unclear. Germline CDR1 LGHNA, CDR2 YSLEER. The CDR3 has 15 amino acids. Trimming cost V 0 bases and J 2 bases, with 8 bases left between them. The CDR3 sequence: CASSQDSGPGNTIYF. As DNA, the CDR3 is TGCGCCAGCAGCCAAGATTCCGGTCCTGGAAACACCATATATTTT.

In its sample, this clone was seen a few times. The rearrangement joins TRBV14 to TRBJ2-7; unclear D gene. The V and J ends lost 0 bases and 4 bases respectively, with 7 bases between them. This CDR3 contains 13 residues. Germline V gives CDR1 SGHDN, CDR2 FVKESK. As DNA, the CDR3 is TGTGCCAGCAGCCAAGAGAGGTTTTACGAGCAGTACTTC. Its translation is CASSQERFYEQYF.

The sample holds many counts of this clone. J is TRBJ2-1 and V is TRBV12-3 or TRBV12-4; 7 positions agree with TRBD1. V trimming: 2 bases; J trimming: 3 bases; junction bases outside the gene matches: 16. The CDR3 is made up of 19 amino acids. DNA for the CDR3: TGTGCCAGCAGTTTATTTGTTCGGGCCGGACGGGACAGCTACAATGAGCAGTTCTTC. This encodes CASSLFVRAGRDSYNEQFF.

This clone was counted between two and nine times. This chain uses TRBV24-1 with TRBJ2-7; 10 bases match TRBD1. The CDR3 loop spans 15 amino acids. Losses at the gene ends were 4 bases for V and 10 bases for J; bases not matched to a gene: 12. Germline CDR1 reads KGHDR; CDR2 reads SFDVKD. CDR3 region: CATSEPGQGSNDQYF. CDR3 DNA sequence: TGTGCCACCAGTGAGCCGGGACAGGGGAGCAATGACCAGTACTTC.

Ten or more counts support this clone. This rearrangement joins TRBV20-1 to TRBJ2-5; TRBD2 agrees at 10 bases. This CDR3 has 12 residues. The J segment lost 9 bases and the V segment lost 6 bases, leaving 7 bases of the junction unmatched. Germline V CDR1 and CDR2: DFQATT, SNEGSKA (reference sequence). Written as DNA, the CDR3 is TGCAGTGCAGGGACTAGCGACGAGTCCCAGTACTTC. Residues: CSAGTSDESQYF.